What follows is one T cell receptor beta chain and its context. This entry is derived from a study of T cell responses to AZD1222 COVID-19 vaccine. J lost 4 bases, V lost 2 bases, and 7 bases had no gene match. The CDR3 loop spans 16 amino acids. The germline V gene has CDR1 KGHSH and CDR2 LQKENI. Some clones are missing from TCRdb's copy, which holds only in-frame ones; the method was immunoSEQ multiplex PCR. Among 150,000 to 250,000 clones listed, just over 90% were seen once. Sequenced here: peripheral blood, sampled 28 days after the second AZD1222 dose. The chain employs TRBV18 and TRBJ2-1, with 8 bases identical to TRBD2. The TCR was taken from an adult who received the AZD1222 COVID-19 vaccine. CDR3 region: CASSPYSGVVYNEQFF. For the CDR3, the DNA is TGTGCCAGCTCACCATATAGCGGGGTCGTGTACAATGAGCAGTTCTTC.